The 24 T cell receptor beta chains in this list originate from one sample, sequenced in a study of Graves' ophthalmopathy and Graves' hyperthyroidism. RNA transcripts served as template for amplifying TCR beta CDR3 sequences. RT-PCR in the first round used HTBI primers; a second-round multiplex PCR followed. Each CDR3 protein is one row after TCRdb ran MiXCR on the multiplex PCR reads. The sample has over a million distinct CDR3 sequences; less than 45% are singletons. Sample: peripheral blood or thyroid tissue (not recorded which). Receptors were obtained from an adult man with Graves' hyperthyroidism.

As to this clonotype: No conserved phenylalanine or tryptophan ends this CDR3, so it is likely a read error. The chain recombines TRBV5-1 with TRBJ2-5; D is tentatively TRBD1 or TRBD2 (5 bases each). Germline V CDR1 and CDR2: SGHRS, YFSETQ. CDR3 length: 13 residues. The CDR3 region is CASSFGDQGTQYL. CDR3 bases: TGCGCCAGCAGCTTCGGGGACCAAGGGACCCAGTACCTC.

This clonotype was observed at least ten times. This chain links TRBV7-6 with TRBJ2-7; D unclear. Germline CDR1 and CDR2: SGHVS and FNYEAQ. Deletions cut 1 base from V and 2 bases from J, with 6 bases between. This CDR3 region has 13 residues. The CDR3 loop is CASSLEETYEQYF. In DNA form, the CDR3 reads TGTGCCAGCAGCTTAGAGGAGACCTACGAGCAGTACTTC. Full variable domain (missing parts from reference TRBV7-6 and TRBJ2-7): GAGVSQSPRYKVTKRGQDVALRCDPISGHVSLYWYRQALGQGPEFLTYFNYEAQQDKSGLPNDRFSAERPEGSISTLTIQRTEQRDSAMYRCASSLEETYEQYFGPGTRLTVT.

This clonotype was observed at least ten times. This chain links TRBV19 with TRBJ2-7; 8 bases line up with TRBD2. The ends lost 8 bases at V and 6 bases at J; junction bases unmatched: 12. This CDR3 spans 14 amino acids. Germline loops: CDR1 LNHDA, CDR2 SQIVND (reference sequence). CDR3 in DNA: TGTGCCAGTTGTAATAGCGGGACCCCGCCCGAGCAGTACTTC. It yields the protein CASCNSGTPPEQYF. Full variable domain (rest looked up from reference TRBV19 and TRBJ2-7): DGGITQSPKYLFRKEGQNVTLSCEQNLNHDAMYWYRQDPGQGLRLIYYSQIVNDFQKGDIAEGYSVSREKKESFPLTVTSAQKNPTAFYLCASCNSGTPPEQYFGPGTRLTVT.

The chain joins TRBV18 to TRBJ1-5; D gene unclear. Germline values: CDR1 KGHSH, CDR2 LQKENI. CDR3 length equals 15 residues. V was pared by 1 base and J by 3 bases, with 10 bases between. The CDR3 DNA is TGTGCCAGCTCACCACGGACTGCCAACAATCAGCCCCAGCATTTT. This translates into CASSPRTANNQPQHF.

This clonotype was counted ten times or more. The chain links TRBV7-6 to TRBJ1-1; 7 positions agree with TRBD1. There are 17 residues in the CDR3. Germline V gene lookup returns CDR1 SGHVS and CDR2 FNYEAQ. V shed 5 bases, J shed 0 bases, and the junction held 12 bases outside the gene matches. CDR3 in DNA: TGTGCCAGCAGCCCAACTGACAGGGAGGGCTTGAACACTGAAGCTTTCTTT. The encoded protein is CASSPTDREGLNTEAFF.

This clonotype came up many times. The chain recombines TRBV15 with TRBJ2-7; a possible D gene is TRBD2 (6 bases). The germline V gene encodes CDR1 LNHNV and CDR2 YYDKDF (reference sequence). With 0 bases removed from V and 3 bases from J, the gap between germline ends came to 15 bases. This CDR3 contains 16 residues. The CDR3 is CATSRDSGDQIYEQYF. The CDR3 bases are TGTGCCACCAGCAGAGATTCGGGGGATCAGATCTACGAGCAGTACTTC.

This clonotype was picked up many times. This chain joins TRBV25-1 and TRBJ2-7; D call uncertain. Germline CDR1 and CDR2: MGHDK and SYGVNS. The CDR3 spans 13 residues. V was trimmed by 1 base and J by 6 bases, leaving 10 bases between them. The CDR3 bases are TGTGCCAGCAGTGAATTGCCCTTGGGCGAGCAGTACTTC. Translation gives CASSELPLGEQYF.

In this sample, this clonotype turned up many times. V usage is TRBV4-3 and J usage is TRBJ1-2; D is possibly TRBD1 (5 bases). This CDR3 has 13 residues. Trimming removed 0 bases at V and 12 bases at J, with 14 bases between. Germline V gives CDR1 LGHNA, CDR2 YSLEER. The CDR3 nucleotides read TGCGCCAGCAGCCAAGATCGGCAGGGACGAAACACCTTC. The encoded protein is CASSQDRQGRNTF.

The rearrangement joins TRBV25-1 to TRBJ1-5, with D unclear. V shed 8 bases and J shed 2 bases, with 10 bases lying between them. The germline CDR1 and CDR2 sequences are MGHDK and SYGVNS. The CDR3 is made up of 13 amino acids. CDR3 region: CASQRIGNQPQHF. CDR3 coding DNA: TGTGCCAGCCAGAGGATCGGCAATCAGCCCCAGCATTTT.

Points on this clonotype: An end of the junction differs from the germline gene, which may be a read error. This chain uses TRBV29-1 with TRBJ2-5; 9 bases match TRBD1. The CDR3 covers 12 residues. Germline loops: CDR1 SQVTM, CDR2 ANQGSEA. CDR3 residues: CSVDRGGVTQYF. In nucleotides, the CDR3 is TGCAGCGTGGACAGGGGCGGGGTGACCCAGTATTTC.

V and J are TRBV9 and TRBJ2-7; 13 bases are shared with TRBD2. V shed 4 bases and J 6 bases; nucleotides not matched to a gene: 13. From germline, CDR1 is SGDLS and CDR2 YYNGEE. The CDR3 runs to 17 residues. The CDR3 sequence: CASSQTSGGLAGLEQYF. The CDR3 coding sequence is TGTGCCAGCAGCCAAACCTCGGGGGGACTAGCGGGACTCGAGCAGTACTTC.

This clonotype occurred many times. This sequence joins TRBV7-8 and TRBJ1-4; D uncertain. Germline-derived CDR1 and CDR2 are SGHVS and FQNEAQ. CDR3 length equals 15 residues. Trimming removed 5 bases at V and 0 bases at J, with 10 bases between. Written as DNA, the CDR3 is TGTGCCAGCAGCCCCCGGTTTGCAACTAATGAAAAACTGTTTTTT. This encodes CASSPRFATNEKLFF.

With respect to this clonotype: The CDR3 does not close with the conserved phenylalanine or tryptophan, likely indicating a read error. The DNA is left out, because the CDR3 cannot be placed on it with certainty; the CDR3 is given as TCRdb lists it. V and J are TRBV7-2 and TRBJ2-7. Germline-derived CDR1 and CDR2 are SGHTA and FQGNSA. The CDR3 length equals 8 residues, ends included. CDR3 loop: CASSLALL.

This clonotype was seen a few times. The CDR3 is CASSLHGTGGQPQHF. CDR3 in DNA: TGCGCCAGCAGCCTTCACGGGACAGGGGGGCAGCCCCAGCATTTT. The rearrangement links TRBV4-3 to TRBJ1-5; TRBD1 matches 11 bases. The CDR3 length is 15 residues. Per germline, CDR1 LGHNA and CDR2 YSLEER. V was clipped by 4 bases and J by 7 bases; unmatched bases: 6.

V usage is TRBV11-2 and J usage is TRBJ2-2; 8 nucleotides line up with TRBD2. This CDR3 spans 16 amino acids. J lost 6 bases, V lost 5 bases, and 11 bases had no gene match. Germline V gene lookup returns CDR1 SGHAT and CDR2 FQNNGV. The CDR3 here is CASSQEPAGVSGELFF. As DNA, the CDR3 is TGTGCCAGCAGCCAAGAACCAGCGGGGGTTTCCGGGGAGCTGTTTTTT.

This clonotype was counted many times. This chain uses TRBV5-1 with TRBJ2-5, with 11 bases matching TRBD2. CDR1 is SGHRS, CDR2 YFSETQ, per germline. CDR3 size: 15 residues. V was clipped by 4 bases and J by 5 bases; unmatched bases: 7. CDR3 sequence: CASSRLAGSGETQYF. CDR3 DNA sequence: TGCGCCAGCAGCAGACTAGCGGGGAGTGGTGAGACCCAGTACTTC.

The chain has TRBV2 and TRBJ2-7; no clear D. The end of the DNA fits TRBJ2-1 better, so the J call may be wrong. The length of the CDR3 is 12 residues. Germline V CDR1 and CDR2: SNHLY, FYNNEI. Here the CDR3 reads CASRLSTGEQFF. The CDR3 coding sequence is TGTGCCAGCCGACTCAGTACCGGTGAGCAGTTCTTC.

The rearrangement links TRBV12-3 or TRBV12-4 to TRBJ1-5, with unresolved D. The CDR3 length is 15 residues. The V end was cut by 0 bases, the J end by 5 bases, with 11 bases between. The CDR3 region has the DNA TGTGCCAGCAGTTTAGCGTCAAGTACCCATCAGCCCCAGCATTTT. Amino acids: CASSLASSTHQPQHF.

Note on this clonotype: A read error may be the cause here, since a much bigger clone is one base away. V gene TRBV7-2 combines with J gene TRBJ2-7; D is perhaps TRBD2 (6 bases). V lost 5 bases and J 3 bases, leaving 14 bases between the germline ends. The CDR3 is 14 residues long. Germline-derived CDR1 and CDR2 are SGHTA and FQGNSA. Here the CDR3 reads CASSPEGLNYEQYF. CDR3 DNA: TGTGCCAGCAGCCCTGAGGGACTGAACTACGAGCAGTACTTC.

This clonotype was recorded at least ten times. The junction departs from the called germline gene at one end, perhaps through a read error. The chain combines TRBV10-3 with TRBJ1-2, with D unresolved. There are 14 residues in the CDR3. In germline, CDR1 is ENHRY, CDR2 SYGVKD. The CDR3 DNA is TGTGCCAGCAGTGAATCTGGCGGAAACTATGGCTACACCTTC. It codes for CASSESGGNYGYTF.

The chain joins TRBV10-2 to TRBJ2-7; no clear D. Germline assignment: CDR1 WSHSY and CDR2 SAAADI. This CDR3 is built from 13 residues. V was pared by 4 bases and J by 5 bases, with 12 bases between. The CDR3 DNA reads TGCGCCAGCAGTGCCGGCCTACGGAACGAGCAGTACTTC. This sequence encodes CASSAGLRNEQYF.

The chain joins TRBV20-1 to TRBJ1-3; TRBD1 is a possible D gene (5 bases). V gave up 3 bases and J gave up 8 bases, with 20 bases separating them. The germline V gene encodes CDR1 DFQATT and CDR2 SNEGSKA (reference sequence). The CDR3 covers 15 residues. For the CDR3, the DNA is TGCAGTGCTAGCAGCGCGGGACTTGGGCAGGACACCATATATTTT. Its translation is CSASSAGLGQDTIYF.

The J gene is TRBJ2-7, the V gene TRBV15, with a possible D match to TRBD1 (6 bases). CDR1 and CDR2 (germline): LNHNV, YYDKDF (reference sequence). Trimming took off 3 bases at V and 2 bases at J, with 20 bases between the two ends. The CDR3 runs 17 residues. The CDR3 nucleotides are TGTGCCACCAGCAGCTTAGGAGTCAGGGGTCCGACCTACGAGCAGTACTTC. Amino acids: CATSSLGVRGPTYEQYF.

The chain is built from TRBV29-1 and TRBJ1-4, with TRBD1 as a possible D gene (6 bases). Germline CDR1 is SQVTM and CDR2 is ANQGSEA. V dropped 6 bases and J dropped 7 bases, with 12 bases sitting between them. This CDR3 spans 12 amino acids. The CDR3 protein is CSVSEGGEKLFF. CDR3 in DNA: TGCAGCGTATCCGAAGGGGGTGAAAAACTGTTTTTT.